The T cell receptor (beta chain) described here comes from a study of cytomegalovirus exposure and HLA in healthy donors. As concerns this clone: Its antigen is still unknown.

V lost 0 bases to trimming and J lost 3 bases; unmatched junction nucleotides: 12. The CDR3 consists of 18 residues. Germline V gene sequence: CDR1 MGHRA, CDR2 YSYEKL. PCR involved 60 Vbeta and 13 Jbeta primers. Method: immunoSEQ multiplex PCR; TCRdb's copy keeps in-frame clones and lacks some. Of some 120,000 clones listed, about 80% are singletons. Study findings and constraints: A later analysis associated some 16,000 TCR beta sequences with HLA alleles at a 0.05 false discovery rate.

This receptor was identified in a man aged 40-50 years in good health and CMV-seronegative. The sequencing sample was made of PBMCs. The genes are TRBV4-1 and TRBJ2-5; 8 bases line up with TRBD2. CDR3 in DNA: TGCGCCAGCAGCCAAGATCGCGGTGCGGGGGGACAAGAAGAGACCCAGTACTTC. Encoded protein: CASSQDRGAGGQEETQYF.